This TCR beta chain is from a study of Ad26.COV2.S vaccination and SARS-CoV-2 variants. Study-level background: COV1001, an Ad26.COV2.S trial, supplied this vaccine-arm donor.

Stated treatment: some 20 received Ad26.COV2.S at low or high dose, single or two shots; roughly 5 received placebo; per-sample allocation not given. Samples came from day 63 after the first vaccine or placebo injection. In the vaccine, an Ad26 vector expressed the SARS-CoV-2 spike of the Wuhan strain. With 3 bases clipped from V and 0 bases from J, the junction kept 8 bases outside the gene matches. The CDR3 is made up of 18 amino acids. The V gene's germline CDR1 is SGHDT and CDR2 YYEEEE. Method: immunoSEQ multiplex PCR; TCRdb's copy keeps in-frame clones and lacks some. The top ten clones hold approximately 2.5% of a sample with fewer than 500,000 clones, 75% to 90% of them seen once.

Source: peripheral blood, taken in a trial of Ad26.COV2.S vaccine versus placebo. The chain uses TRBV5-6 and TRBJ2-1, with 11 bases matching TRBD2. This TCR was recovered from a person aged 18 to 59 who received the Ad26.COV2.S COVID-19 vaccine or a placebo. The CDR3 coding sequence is TGTGCCAGCAGCTCGAGACTAGCGGGATGGTTCTCCTACAATGAGCAGTTCTTC. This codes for CASSSRLAGWFSYNEQFF.